This T cell receptor beta chain was identified in a study of cytomegalovirus exposure and HLA in healthy donors. In the study overall: Within the Caucasian-associated ancestry cluster were 81% of the approximately 400 genotyped donors.

Both 60 Vbeta primers and 13 Jbeta primers went into the PCR. Clones were read by immunoSEQ multiplex PCR, and TCRdb kept only the in-frame ones, dropping some. The table includes more than 200,000 clones, 75% to 80% detected once. V lost 5 bases, J lost 4 bases, and 17 bases lay in between. CDR3 size: 15 residues. CDR1 is SGHTA, CDR2 FQGNSA, per germline. General study findings and limits: Some V segments, TRBV6-2 and TRBV6-3 among them, were indistinguishable and were therefore excluded. A later analysis associated 15,000 or so TCR beta sequences with HLA alleles at a 0.05 false discovery rate. According to a later analysis, most TCR beta chains associated with CMV appeared HLA-restricted.

About this clone itself: Its specificity is not known.

The specimen sequenced was PBMCs. The source is a male donor in good health and CMV-seronegative. The chain is built from TRBV7-2 and TRBJ1-2; D may be TRBD1 (6 bases). The DNA for the CDR3 is TGTGCCAGCAGCCTCACCAGACAGGCGACCTATGGCTACACCTTC. It yields the protein CASSLTRQATYGYTF. Combining the CDR3 with reference TRBV7-2 and TRBJ1-2 gives the whole variable domain GAGVSQSPSNKVTEKGKDVELRCDPISGHTALYWYRQSLGQGLEFLIYFQGNSAPDKSGLPSDRFSAERTGGSVSTLTIQRTQQEDSAVYLCASSLTRQATYGYTFGSGTRLTVV.